Included here is one T cell receptor (beta chain) sequence, with context. Antigen unknown. TCRdb used MiXCR to reprocess the RT-PCR reads, holding one entry per CDR3 protein. This sample has about 700,000 distinct CDR3 sequences, with about 14% found just once. This sample is drawn from a study of response to subunit inactivated influenza vaccine. Study-wide results and caveats: Researchers suggested that each seasonal influenza vaccination recruits few new T cells.

Looked up from germline, CDR1 is SEHNR and CDR2 is FQNEAQ (reference sequence). Trimming cost V 5 bases and J 6 bases, with 20 bases left between them. The CDR3 is 15 residues long. The sequencing here drew on PBMCs from blood, taken 14 to 15 days before vaccination. This chain uses TRBV7-9 with TRBJ2-7; D is uncertain. This clonotype was obtained from a man aged 45-65 years who received an inactivated influenza vaccine. DNA of the CDR3: TGTGCCAGCAGCCCACTCCAGAACAGACGCGCCGAGCAGTACTTC. Encoded protein: CASSPLQNRRAEQYF.